This TCR beta chain was captured in a study of Graves' ophthalmopathy and Graves' hyperthyroidism. Findings of the study overall: Ophthalmopathy progression was predicted with 55% to 71% sensitivity and about 72% specificity. Most clonotypes expanded in thyroid above 0.001 frequency were present in blood too.

CDR3 length: 15 amino acids. With 5 bases removed from V and 4 bases from J, the gap between germline ends came to 17 bases. CDR1 MDHEN and CDR2 SYDVKM come from the germline V gene. Notes on this clonotype: The antigen is undetermined.

Beta-chain TCR CDR3 regions were amplified from RNA transcripts. The authors performed first-round RT-PCR with HTBI primers and then a second-round multiplex PCR. One entry per CDR3 protein results from TCRdb running MiXCR on the multiplex PCR reads. The sample includes 150,000 to 200,000 distinct CDR3 sequences, around 40% of them seen just once. Sequenced input: peripheral blood. The origin of this receptor is a man aged 25-45 years with Graves' ophthalmopathy. The genes are TRBV28 and TRBJ1-2, with D uncertain. CDR3 region: CASSAPDGQIYGYTF. The CDR3 nucleotides read TGTGCCAGCAGTGCCCCCGACGGGCAAATCTATGGCTACACCTTC.